This T cell receptor (beta chain) was sequenced in a study of CD8+ T cells in alopecia areata. The CDR3 runs 13 residues. Per germline, CDR1 SQVTM and CDR2 ANQGSEA. V lost 6 bases, J lost 8 bases, and 19 bases lay in between. Reverse transcription of extracted RNA yielded cDNA, which provided the sequencing template. The data were produced by immunoSEQ multiplex PCR, yet TCRdb's version contains in-frame clones alone and is incomplete. The table lists about 100,000 clones, about 60% of them singletons. The sample holds a few counts of this clone. Described treatment: oral pan-JAK inhibitor, 5-10 mg twice daily.

The V call is TRBV29-1, the J call TRBJ1-2, with D perhaps TRBD1 (6 bases). The starting material was CD8+ T cells sorted from blood, obtained at week 56, from a patient treated with tofacitinib. The source of this sequence is a human donor with alopecia areata. CDR3 in amino acids: CSVPKGGFDGYTF. The CDR3 DNA is TGCAGCGTCCCTAAAGGGGGGTTCGACGGCTACACCTTC.